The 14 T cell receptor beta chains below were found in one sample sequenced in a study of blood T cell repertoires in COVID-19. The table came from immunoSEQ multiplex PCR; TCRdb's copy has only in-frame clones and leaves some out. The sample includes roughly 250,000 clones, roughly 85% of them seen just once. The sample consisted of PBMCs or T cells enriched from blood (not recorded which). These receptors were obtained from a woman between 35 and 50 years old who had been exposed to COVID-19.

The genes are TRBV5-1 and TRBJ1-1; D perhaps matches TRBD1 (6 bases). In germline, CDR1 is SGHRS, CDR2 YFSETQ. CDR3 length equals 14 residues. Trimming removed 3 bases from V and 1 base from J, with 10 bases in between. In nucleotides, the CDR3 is TGCGCCAGCAGCTATTCAGGGGAGAACACTGAAGCTTTCTTT. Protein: CASSYSGENTEAFF.

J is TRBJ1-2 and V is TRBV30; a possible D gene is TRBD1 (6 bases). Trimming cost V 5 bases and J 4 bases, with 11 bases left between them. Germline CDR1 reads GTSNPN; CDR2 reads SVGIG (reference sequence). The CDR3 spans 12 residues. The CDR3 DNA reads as TGTGCCTGGGAAAGAGGGGGCTATGGCTACACCTTC. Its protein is CAWERGGYGYTF.

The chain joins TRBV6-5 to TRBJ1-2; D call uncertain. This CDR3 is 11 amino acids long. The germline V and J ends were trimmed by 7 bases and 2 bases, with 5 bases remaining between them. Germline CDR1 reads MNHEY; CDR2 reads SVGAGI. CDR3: CASTFNYGYTF. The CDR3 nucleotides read TGTGCCAGCACTTTCAACTATGGCTACACCTTC.

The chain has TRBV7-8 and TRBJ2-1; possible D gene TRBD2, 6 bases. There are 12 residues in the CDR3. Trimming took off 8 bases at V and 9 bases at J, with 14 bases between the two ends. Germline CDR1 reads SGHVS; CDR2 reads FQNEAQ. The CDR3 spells CASSDYSSEQFF. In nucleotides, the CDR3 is TGTGCCAGCTCGGACTATTCGTCTGAGCAGTTCTTC.

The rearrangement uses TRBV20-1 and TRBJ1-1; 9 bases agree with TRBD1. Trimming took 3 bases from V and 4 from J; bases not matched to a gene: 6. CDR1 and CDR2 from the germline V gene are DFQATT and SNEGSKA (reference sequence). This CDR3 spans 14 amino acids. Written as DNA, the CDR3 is TGCAGTGCTAGTAACAGGGGGCTTGTCACTGAAGCTTTCTTT. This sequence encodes CSASNRGLVTEAFF.

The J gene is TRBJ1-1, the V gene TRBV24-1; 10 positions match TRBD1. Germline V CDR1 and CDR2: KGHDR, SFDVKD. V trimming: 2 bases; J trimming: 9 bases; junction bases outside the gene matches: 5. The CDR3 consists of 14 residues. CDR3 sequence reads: CATSDYQDRGKAFF. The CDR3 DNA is TGTGCCACCAGTGATTACCAGGACAGGGGGAAAGCTTTCTTT.

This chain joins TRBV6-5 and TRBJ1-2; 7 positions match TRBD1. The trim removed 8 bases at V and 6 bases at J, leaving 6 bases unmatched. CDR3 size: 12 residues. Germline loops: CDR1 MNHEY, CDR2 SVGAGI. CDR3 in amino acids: CASSDRYNGYTF. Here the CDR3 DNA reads TGTGCCAGCTCGGACAGGTATAATGGCTACACCTTC.

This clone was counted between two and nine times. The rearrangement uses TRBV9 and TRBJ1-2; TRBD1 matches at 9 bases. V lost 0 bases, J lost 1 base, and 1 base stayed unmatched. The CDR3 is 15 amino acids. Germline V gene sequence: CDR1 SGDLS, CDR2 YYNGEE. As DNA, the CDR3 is TGTGCCAGCAGCGTAGGGACAGGGGTTAACTATGGCTACACCTTC. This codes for CASSVGTGVNYGYTF.

The CDR3 DNA reads as TGTGCCAGCAGCCAAAAAAAGGTCCGGGTCTCTGAAGCTTTCTTT. This gives the protein CASSQKKVRVSEAFF. The genes are TRBV3-1 (or the pseudogene TRBV3-2) and TRBJ1-1; D is unresolved. The germline V gene has CDR1 LGHDT and CDR2 YNNKEL (reference sequence). V lost 2 bases and J lost 6, with 16 bases in between. This CDR3 is 15 amino acids long.

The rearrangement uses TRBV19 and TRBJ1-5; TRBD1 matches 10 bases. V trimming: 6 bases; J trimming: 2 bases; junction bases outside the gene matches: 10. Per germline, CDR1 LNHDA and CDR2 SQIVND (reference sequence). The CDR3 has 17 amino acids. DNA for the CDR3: TGTGCCAGTAGAAACAGGGACAGGGGTGGGGGCAATCAGCCCCAGCATTTT. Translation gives CASRNRDRGGGNQPQHF.

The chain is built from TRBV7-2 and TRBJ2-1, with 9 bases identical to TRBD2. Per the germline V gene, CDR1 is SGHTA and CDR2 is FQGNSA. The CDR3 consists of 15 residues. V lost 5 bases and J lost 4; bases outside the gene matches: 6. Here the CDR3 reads CASSEGLAEYNEQFF. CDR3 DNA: TGTGCCAGCAGCGAGGGACTAGCAGAGTACAATGAGCAGTTCTTC.

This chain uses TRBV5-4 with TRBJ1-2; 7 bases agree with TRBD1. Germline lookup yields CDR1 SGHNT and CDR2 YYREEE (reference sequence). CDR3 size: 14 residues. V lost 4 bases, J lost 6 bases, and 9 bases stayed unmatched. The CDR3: CASSPPDRRDGYTF. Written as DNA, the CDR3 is TGTGCCAGCAGCCCCCCGGACAGGCGTGATGGCTACACCTTC.

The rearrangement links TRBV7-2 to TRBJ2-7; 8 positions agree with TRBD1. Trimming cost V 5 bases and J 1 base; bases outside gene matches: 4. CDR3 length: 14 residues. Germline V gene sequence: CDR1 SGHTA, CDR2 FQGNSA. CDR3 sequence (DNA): TGTGCCAGCAGCGATCGGACAGGGTCCTACGAGCAGTACTTC. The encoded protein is CASSDRTGSYEQYF. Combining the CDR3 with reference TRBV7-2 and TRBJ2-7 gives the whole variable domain GAGVSQSPSNKVTEKGKDVELRCDPISGHTALYWYRQSLGQGLEFLIYFQGNSAPDKSGLPSDRFSAERTGGSVSTLTIQRTQQEDSAVYLCASSDRTGSYEQYFGPGTRLTVT.

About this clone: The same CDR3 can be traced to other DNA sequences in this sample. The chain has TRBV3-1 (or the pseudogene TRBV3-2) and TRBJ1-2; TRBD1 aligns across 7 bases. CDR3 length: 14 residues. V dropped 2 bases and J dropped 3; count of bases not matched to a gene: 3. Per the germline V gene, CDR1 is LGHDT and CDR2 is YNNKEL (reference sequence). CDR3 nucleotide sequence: TGTGCCAGCAGCCAACGTGGGACAGACTATGGCTACACCTTC. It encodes CASSQRGTDYGYTF.